The clone carrying this TCR beta chain was counted once. Its antigen remains unidentified. This table comes from immunoSEQ multiplex PCR, and its TCRdb copy is limited to in-frame clones, with some not included. The profile shows hundreds of thousands of clones, 85% to 95% of them singletons. Time point noted: blood from clinic visit 5 months post-surgery; TSC patient then seizure free. The sequenced cases were selected for having the highest brain T cell transcript signatures. The sample belongs to a study of brain T cells in children with intractable seizures. The CDR3 is 15 amino acids. CDR1 is MDHEN and CDR2 is SYDVKM in the germline V gene. V trimming: 5 bases; J trimming: 3 bases; junction bases outside the gene matches: 10. Regarding the study as a whole: Viral specificity was inferred only from CDR3 similarity; HCMV serostatus was unknown.

The sequences come from peripheral blood, collected roughly 5 months after surgery. The rearrangement uses TRBV28 and TRBJ2-7; TRBD1 agrees at 7 bases. This sequence originates from a boy in the first two years of life with tuberous sclerosis and intractable seizures. CDR3 loop: CASSTPTGLHYEQYF. The CDR3 DNA sequence: TGTGCCAGCAGTACACCGACAGGGTTACACTACGAGCAGTACTTC.